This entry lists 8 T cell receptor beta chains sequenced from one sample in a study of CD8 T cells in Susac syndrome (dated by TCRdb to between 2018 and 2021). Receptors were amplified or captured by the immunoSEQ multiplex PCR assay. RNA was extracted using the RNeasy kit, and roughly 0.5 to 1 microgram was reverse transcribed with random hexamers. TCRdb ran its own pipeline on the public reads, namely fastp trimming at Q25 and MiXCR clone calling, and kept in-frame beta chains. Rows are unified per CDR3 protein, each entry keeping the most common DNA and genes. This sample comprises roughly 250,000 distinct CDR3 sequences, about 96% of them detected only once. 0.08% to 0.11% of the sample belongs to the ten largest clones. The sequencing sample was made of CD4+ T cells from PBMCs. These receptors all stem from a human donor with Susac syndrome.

CDR3 DNA: TGTGCCAGCAGTGGAAACTCTGGGGCCAACGTCCTGACTTTC. Translated, it gives CASSGNSGANVLTF. The chain is built from TRBV3-1 and TRBJ2-6; D is unclear. Germline CDR1 reads LGHDT; CDR2 reads YNNKEL (reference sequence). CDR3 size: 14 residues. Trimming took off 6 bases at V and 0 bases at J, with 6 bases between the two ends.

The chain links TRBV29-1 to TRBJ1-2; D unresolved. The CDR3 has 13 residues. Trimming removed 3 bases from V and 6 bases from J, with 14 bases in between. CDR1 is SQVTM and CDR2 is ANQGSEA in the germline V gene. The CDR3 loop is CSVDRDPENGYTF. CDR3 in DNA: TGCAGCGTTGACAGAGACCCCGAGAATGGCTACACCTTC.

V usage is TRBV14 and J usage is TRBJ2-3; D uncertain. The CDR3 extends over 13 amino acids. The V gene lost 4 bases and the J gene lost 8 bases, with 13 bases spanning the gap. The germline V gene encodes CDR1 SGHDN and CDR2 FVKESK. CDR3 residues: CASSRRFLGTQYF. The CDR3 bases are TGTGCCAGCAGCCGGAGATTTCTGGGTACGCAGTATTTT.

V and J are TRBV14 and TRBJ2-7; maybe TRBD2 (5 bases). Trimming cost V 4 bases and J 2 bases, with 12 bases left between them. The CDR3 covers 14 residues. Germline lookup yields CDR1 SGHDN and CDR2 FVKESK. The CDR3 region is CASSRQDGTYEQYF. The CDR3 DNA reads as TGTGCCAGCAGCCGCCAGGACGGGACCTACGAGCAGTACTTC.

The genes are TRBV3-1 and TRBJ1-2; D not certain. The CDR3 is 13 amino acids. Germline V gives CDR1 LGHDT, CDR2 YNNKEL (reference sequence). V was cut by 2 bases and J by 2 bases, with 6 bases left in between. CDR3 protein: CASSQTENYGYTF. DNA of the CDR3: TGTGCCAGCAGCCAAACGGAAAACTATGGCTACACCTTC.

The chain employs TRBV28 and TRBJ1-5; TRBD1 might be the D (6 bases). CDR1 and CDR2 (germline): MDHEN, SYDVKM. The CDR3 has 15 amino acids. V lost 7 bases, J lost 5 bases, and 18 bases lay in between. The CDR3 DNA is TGTGCCAGCACCCCTCCCAGGGGACGAGATCAGCCCCAGCATTTT. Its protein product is CASTPPRGRDQPQHF.

CDR3 region: CASSSLLDEQFF. CDR3 nucleotides: TGTGCCAGTAGCTCACTCTTGGATGAGCAGTTCTTC. This chain links TRBV19 with TRBJ2-1; D is ambiguous. V dropped 6 bases and J dropped 8 bases, with 11 bases sitting between them. This CDR3 has 12 amino acids. The germline V gene encodes CDR1 LNHDA and CDR2 SQIVND (reference sequence).

The CDR3 coding sequence is TGTGCTAGTGGTTTGGTTCCGGGCCCTCAATCTTTCTTC. It specifies CASGLVPGPQSFF. The chain couples TRBV12-5 to TRBJ2-1; D unclear. Looked up from germline, CDR1 is LGHNT and CDR2 is FRNRAP. The CDR3 has 13 amino acids. V shed 0 bases and J shed 16 bases, with 16 bases lying between them. Looking up the rest from reference TRBV12-5 and TRBJ2-1 gives the full variable domain: DARVTQTPRHKVTEMGQEVTMRCQPILGHNTVFWYRQTMMQGLELLAYFRNRAPLDDSGMPKDRFSAEMPDATLATLKIQPSEPRDSAVYFCASGLVPGPQSFFGPGTRLTVL.